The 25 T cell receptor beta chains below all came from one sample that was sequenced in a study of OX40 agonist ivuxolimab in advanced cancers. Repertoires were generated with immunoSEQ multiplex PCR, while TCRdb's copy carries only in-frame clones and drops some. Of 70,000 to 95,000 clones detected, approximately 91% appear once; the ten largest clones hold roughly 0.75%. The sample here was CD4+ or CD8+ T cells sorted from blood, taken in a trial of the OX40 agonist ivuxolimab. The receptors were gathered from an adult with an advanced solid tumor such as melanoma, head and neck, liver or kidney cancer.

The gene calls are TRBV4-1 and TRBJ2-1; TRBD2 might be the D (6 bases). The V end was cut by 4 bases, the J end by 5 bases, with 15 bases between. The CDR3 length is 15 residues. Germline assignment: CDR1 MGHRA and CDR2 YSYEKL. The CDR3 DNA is TGCGCCAGCAGCCCGGACACGGAGGGGCACAATGAGCAGTTCTTC. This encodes CASSPDTEGHNEQFF.

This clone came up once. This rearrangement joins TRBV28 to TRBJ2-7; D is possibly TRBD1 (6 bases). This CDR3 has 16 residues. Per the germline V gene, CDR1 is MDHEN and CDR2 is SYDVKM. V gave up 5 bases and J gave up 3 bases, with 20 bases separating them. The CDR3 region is CASSVGQYSSVYEQYF. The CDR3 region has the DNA TGTGCCAGCAGTGTAGGACAGTACAGTTCGGTCTACGAGCAGTACTTC.

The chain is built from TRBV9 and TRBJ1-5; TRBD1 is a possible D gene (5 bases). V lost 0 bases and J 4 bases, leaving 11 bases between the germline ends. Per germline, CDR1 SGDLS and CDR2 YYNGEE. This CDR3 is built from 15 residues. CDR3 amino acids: CASSVGWRGNQPQHF. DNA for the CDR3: TGTGCCAGCAGCGTAGGTTGGAGGGGAAATCAGCCCCAGCATTTT. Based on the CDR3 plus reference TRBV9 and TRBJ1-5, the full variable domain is DSGVTQTPKHLITATGQRVTLRCSPRSGDLSVYWYQQSLDQGLQFLIQYYNGEERAKGNILERFSAQQFPDLHSELNLSSLELGDSALYFCASSVGWRGNQPQHFGDGTRLSIL.

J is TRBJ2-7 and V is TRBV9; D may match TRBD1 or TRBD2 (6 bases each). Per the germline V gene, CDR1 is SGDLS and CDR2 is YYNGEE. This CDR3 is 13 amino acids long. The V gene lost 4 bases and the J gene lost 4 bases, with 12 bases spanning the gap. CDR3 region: CASSIQGGYEQYF. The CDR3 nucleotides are TGTGCCAGCAGCATCCAAGGGGGGTACGAGCAGTACTTC. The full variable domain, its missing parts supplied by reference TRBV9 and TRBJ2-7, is DSGVTQTPKHLITATGQRVTLRCSPRSGDLSVYWYQQSLDQGLQFLIQYYNGEERAKGNILERFSAQQFPDLHSELNLSSLELGDSALYFCASSIQGGYEQYFGPGTRLTVT.

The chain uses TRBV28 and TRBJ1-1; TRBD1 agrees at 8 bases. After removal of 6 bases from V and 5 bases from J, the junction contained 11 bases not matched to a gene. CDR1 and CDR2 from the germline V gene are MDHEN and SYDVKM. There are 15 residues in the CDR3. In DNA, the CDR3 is TGTGCCAGCAGCTATGCGACAGGGGTCGGGACTGAAGCTTTCTTT. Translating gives CASSYATGVGTEAFF.

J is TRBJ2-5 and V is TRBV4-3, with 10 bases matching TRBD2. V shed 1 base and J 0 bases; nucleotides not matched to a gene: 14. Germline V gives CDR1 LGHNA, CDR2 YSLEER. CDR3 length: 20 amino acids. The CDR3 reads CASSQGIAASGGGYQETQYF. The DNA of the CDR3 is TGCGCCAGCAGCCAAGGGATAGCGGCTAGCGGGGGAGGTTACCAAGAGACCCAGTACTTC.

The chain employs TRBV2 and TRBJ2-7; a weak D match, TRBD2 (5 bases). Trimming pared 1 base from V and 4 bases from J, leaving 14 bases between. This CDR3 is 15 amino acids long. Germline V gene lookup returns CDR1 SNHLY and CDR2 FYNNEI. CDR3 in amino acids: CASSEGATRSYEQYF. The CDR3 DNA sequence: TGTGCCAGCAGTGAAGGGGCCACTAGGTCTTACGAGCAGTACTTC. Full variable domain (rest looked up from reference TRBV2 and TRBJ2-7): EPEVTQTPSHQVTQMGQEVILRCVPISNHLYFYWYRQILGQKVEFLVSFYNNEISEKSEIFDDQFSVERPDGSNFTLKIRSTKLEDSAMYFCASSEGATRSYEQYFGPGTRLTVT.

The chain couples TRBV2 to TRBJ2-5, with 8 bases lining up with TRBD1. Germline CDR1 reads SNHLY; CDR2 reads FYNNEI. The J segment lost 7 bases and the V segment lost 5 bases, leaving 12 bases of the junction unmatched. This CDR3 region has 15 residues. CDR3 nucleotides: TGTGCCAGCAGTTTTGACAGGGGTGGAGAATGGACCCAGTACTTC. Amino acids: CASSFDRGGEWTQYF.

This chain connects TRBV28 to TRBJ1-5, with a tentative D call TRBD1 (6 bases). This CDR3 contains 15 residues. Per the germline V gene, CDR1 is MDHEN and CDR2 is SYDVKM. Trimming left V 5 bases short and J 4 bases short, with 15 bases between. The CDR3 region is CASSPYQQGNQPQHF. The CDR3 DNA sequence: TGTGCCAGCAGTCCTTATCAACAGGGAAATCAGCCCCAGCATTTT.

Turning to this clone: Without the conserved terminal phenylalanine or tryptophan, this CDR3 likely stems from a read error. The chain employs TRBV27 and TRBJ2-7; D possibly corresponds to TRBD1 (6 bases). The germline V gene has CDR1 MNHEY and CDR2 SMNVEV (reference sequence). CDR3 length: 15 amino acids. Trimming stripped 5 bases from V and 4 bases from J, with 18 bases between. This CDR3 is CASSKNRVMEYEQYL. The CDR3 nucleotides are TGTGCCAGCAGTAAAAACAGGGTGATGGAGTACGAGCAGTACCTC.

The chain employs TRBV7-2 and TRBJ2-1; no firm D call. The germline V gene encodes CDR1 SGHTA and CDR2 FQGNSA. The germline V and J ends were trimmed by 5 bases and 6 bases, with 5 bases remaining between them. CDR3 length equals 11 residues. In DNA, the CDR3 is TGTGCCAGCAGCCTTCCCAATGAGCAGTTCTTC. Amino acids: CASSLPNEQFF.

Here the CDR3 reads CASSGTVFEAFF. DNA for the CDR3: TGTGCCAGCAGTGGGACAGTCTTTGAAGCTTTCTTT. This chain uses TRBV28 with TRBJ1-1; 7 nucleotides line up with TRBD1. The germline gives CDR1 MDHEN, CDR2 SYDVKM. The V segment lost 5 bases and the J segment 7 bases; nucleotides outside the gene matches: 4. The CDR3 has 12 amino acids. The full variable domain, completed using reference TRBV28 and TRBJ1-1, is DVKVTQSSRYLVKRTGEKVFLECVQDMDHENMFWYRQDPGLGLRLIYFSYDVKMKEKGDIPEGYSVSREKKERFSLILESASTNQTSMYLCASSGTVFEAFFGQGTRLTVV.

This chain's CDR3 is CASSRGPGIEAFF. In nucleotides, the CDR3 is TGCGCCAGCAGCCGGGGGCCTGGTATTGAAGCTTTCTTT. The chain employs TRBV4-3 and TRBJ1-1; D possibly corresponds to TRBD1 (6 bases). V lost 4 bases and J lost 7, with 13 bases in between. Per the germline V gene, CDR1 is LGHNA and CDR2 is YSLEER. The CDR3 has 13 residues.

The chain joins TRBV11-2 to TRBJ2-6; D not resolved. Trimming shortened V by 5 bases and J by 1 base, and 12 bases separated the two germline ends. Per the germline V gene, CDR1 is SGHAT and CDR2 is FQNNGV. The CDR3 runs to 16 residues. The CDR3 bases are TGTGCCAGCAGCCCCAATAGGGTTTCTGGGGCCAACGTCCTGACTTTC. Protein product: CASSPNRVSGANVLTF. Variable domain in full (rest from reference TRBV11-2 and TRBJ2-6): EAGVAQSPRYKIIEKRQSVAFWCNPISGHATLYWYQQILGQGPKLLIQFQNNGVVDDSQLPKDRFSAERLKGVDSTLKIQPAKLEDSAVYLCASSPNRVSGANVLTFGAGSRLTVL.

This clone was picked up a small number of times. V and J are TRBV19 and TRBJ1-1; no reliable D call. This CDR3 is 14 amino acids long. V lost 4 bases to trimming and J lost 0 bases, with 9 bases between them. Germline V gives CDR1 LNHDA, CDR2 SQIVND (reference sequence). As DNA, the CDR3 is TGTGCCAGTAGTAAGCGGGGTATGAACACTGAAGCTTTCTTT. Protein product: CASSKRGMNTEAFF.

CDR3 in amino acids: CASSHKRGPSSYEQYF. The CDR3 nucleotides are TGCGCCAGCAGTCATAAGAGGGGCCCCTCCTCCTACGAGCAGTACTTC. The V and J genes are TRBV23-1 and TRBJ2-7; D tentatively reads TRBD1 or TRBD2 (5 bases each). TRBV23-1 is an ORF, with its function uncertain. Trimming stripped 3 bases from V and 0 bases from J, with 15 bases between. This CDR3 has 16 amino acids.

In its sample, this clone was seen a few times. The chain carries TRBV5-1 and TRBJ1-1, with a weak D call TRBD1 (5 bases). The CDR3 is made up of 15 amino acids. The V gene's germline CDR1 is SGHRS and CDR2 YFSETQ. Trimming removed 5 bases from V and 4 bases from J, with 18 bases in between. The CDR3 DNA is TGCGCCAGCAGTCCGACTGGGGCTGGTGGCACTGAAGCTTTCTTT. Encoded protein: CASSPTGAGGTEAFF.

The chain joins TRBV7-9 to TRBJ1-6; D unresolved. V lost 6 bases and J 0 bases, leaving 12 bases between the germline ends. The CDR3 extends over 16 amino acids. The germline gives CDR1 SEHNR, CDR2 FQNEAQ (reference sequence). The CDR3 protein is CASRSFWASYNSPLHF. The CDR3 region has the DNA TGTGCCAGCAGGTCGTTTTGGGCCTCCTATAATTCACCCCTCCACTTT.

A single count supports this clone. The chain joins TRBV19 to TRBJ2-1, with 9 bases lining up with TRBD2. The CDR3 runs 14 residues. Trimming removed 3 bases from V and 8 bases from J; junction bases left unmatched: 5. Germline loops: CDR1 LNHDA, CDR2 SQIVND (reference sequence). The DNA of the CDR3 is TGTGCCAGTAGTATCGGCGGCGGGAGGGATGAGCAGTTCTTC. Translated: CASSIGGGRDEQFF.

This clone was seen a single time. CDR3: CASSFQAGAFF. In nucleotides, the CDR3 is TGTGCCAGCAGTTTTCAGGCCGGAGCTTTCTTT. The genes are TRBV28 and TRBJ1-1; D call uncertain. CDR1 MDHEN and CDR2 SYDVKM come from the germline V gene. V dropped 3 bases and J dropped 10 bases, with 9 bases sitting between them. The CDR3 is 11 amino acids. The full variable domain, rest sourced from reference TRBV28 and TRBJ1-1, is DVKVTQSSRYLVKRTGEKVFLECVQDMDHENMFWYRQDPGLGLRLIYFSYDVKMKEKGDIPEGYSVSREKKERFSLILESASTNQTSMYLCASSFQAGAFFGQGTRLTVV.

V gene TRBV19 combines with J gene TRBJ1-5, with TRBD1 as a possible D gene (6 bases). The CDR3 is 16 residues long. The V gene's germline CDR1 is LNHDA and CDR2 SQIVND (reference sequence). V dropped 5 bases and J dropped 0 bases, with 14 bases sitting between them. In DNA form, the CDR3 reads TGTGCCAGTAGTCAAGGACAGCCAAATAGCAATCAGCCCCAGCATTTT. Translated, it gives CASSQGQPNSNQPQHF.

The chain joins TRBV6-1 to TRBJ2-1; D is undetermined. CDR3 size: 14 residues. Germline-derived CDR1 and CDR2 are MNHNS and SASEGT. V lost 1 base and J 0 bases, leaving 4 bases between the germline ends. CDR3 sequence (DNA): TGTGCCAGCAGTGAAGTCTTCTCCTACAATGAGCAGTTCTTC. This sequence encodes CASSEVFSYNEQFF.

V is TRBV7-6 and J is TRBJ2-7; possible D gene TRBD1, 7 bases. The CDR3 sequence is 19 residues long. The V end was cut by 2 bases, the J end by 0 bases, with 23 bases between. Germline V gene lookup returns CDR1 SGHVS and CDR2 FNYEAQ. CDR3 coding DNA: TGTGCCAGCAGCTTACGTTTAGGTGGCAGGGGGGTTTCCTCCTACGAGCAGTACTTC. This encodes CASSLRLGGRGVSSYEQYF.

CDR3 sequence: CASSIPTSGRFYEQYF. CDR3 DNA sequence: TGTGCCAGCAGTATCCCGACTAGCGGGAGATTTTACGAGCAGTACTTC. The chain has TRBV28 and TRBJ2-7, with 12 bases identical to TRBD2. Germline CDR1 is MDHEN and CDR2 is SYDVKM. The CDR3 extends over 16 amino acids. Trimming removed 5 bases from V and 4 bases from J; junction bases left unmatched: 9.

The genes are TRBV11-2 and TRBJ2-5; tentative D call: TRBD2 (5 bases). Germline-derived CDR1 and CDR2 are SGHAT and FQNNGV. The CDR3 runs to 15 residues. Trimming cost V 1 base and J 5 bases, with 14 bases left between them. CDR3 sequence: CASSLGVLPGETQYF. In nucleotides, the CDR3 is TGTGCCAGCAGCTTAGGTGTCCTCCCGGGGGAGACCCAGTACTTC.